This T cell receptor (beta chain) derives from a study of blood T cell repertoires in COVID-19. Study summary: T cells, B-cell-depleted T cells, or PBMCs provided the cDNA or gDNA that served as material.

V trimming: 4 bases; J trimming: 4 bases; junction bases outside the gene matches: 4. The CDR3 has 14 amino acids. The germline gives CDR1 SNHLY, CDR2 FYNNEI. Original analysis: Nucleated cell counts were estimated from reference gene primer amplification. Assay: immunoSEQ multiplex PCR; the TCRdb copy retains only in-frame clones and omits some. Clone size and V and J calls were adopted from that table, with D and trimming inferred from the DNA. This sample has about 230,000 clones, with more than 65% found just once. This clone was counted a few times. The V call is TRBV2, the J call TRBJ1-2, with 9 nucleotides matching TRBD1. The source is a woman aged 40 to 50 who had recovered from COVID-19. Sequenced material: peripheral blood. The CDR3 is CASSVRTGVYGYTF. Written as DNA, the CDR3 is TGTGCCAGCAGTGTCAGGACAGGGGTCTATGGCTACACCTTC.